This TCR beta chain was recovered during a study of shared clonotypes between healthy human individuals. V lost 4 bases to trimming and J lost 1 base, with 11 bases between them. Per germline, CDR1 SGDLS and CDR2 YYNGEE. The CDR3 runs to 14 residues. Naive CD45RA+ and memory CD45RA-negative subsets were split from CD4+ cells. The table came from immunoSEQ multiplex PCR; TCRdb's copy has only in-frame clones and leaves some out. The sample contains millions of clones, roughly 94% of which appear only once. The sequenced material came from naive CD4+ T cells sorted from blood. Documented subset: CD45RA+ positively selected. The sequence derives from a man between 18 and 35 years old in good health. The chain uses TRBV9 and TRBJ1-1, with D possibly being TRBD1 (5 bases). The CDR3 is CASSPNTGNTEAFF. CDR3 nucleotides: TGTGCCAGCAGCCCTAATACAGGGAACACTGAAGCTTTCTTT.